Sequencing of this T cell receptor beta chain was carried out in a study of blood T cell repertoires in COVID-19. The CDR3 is made up of 18 amino acids. Germline CDR1 is LGHDT and CDR2 is YNNKEL (reference sequence). Trimming took off 5 bases at V and 7 bases at J, with 29 bases between the two ends. Per the original methods: Estimated nucleated cell counts came from reference gene primer amplification. Measured with immunoSEQ multiplex PCR; TCRdb has only the in-frame clones, and not every one. V, J and clone size were drawn from that table, and D and trimming were deduced from the DNA. This repertoire shows roughly 140,000 clones, approximately 80% found once; its top ten account for approximately 9.5%.

The receptor's source is a woman over 75 in a cohort sampled during active or convalescent COVID-19. The sample consisted of peripheral blood. The chain has TRBV3-1 (or the pseudogene TRBV3-2) and TRBJ2-5, with D perhaps TRBD2 (6 bases). The CDR3 DNA reads as TGTGCCAGCAGCGAAACGCCCTACACTAGCCAAAGCATGTGGACCCAGTACTTC. Amino acid sequence: CASSETPYTSQSMWTQYF.